A selection of T cell receptor beta chains follows, all from one sample in a study of cytomegalovirus exposure and HLA in healthy donors. The table came from immunoSEQ multiplex PCR; TCRdb's copy has only in-frame clones and leaves some out. The sample lists around 200,000 clones, 79% seen once, with 3.5% to 5% in the top ten. Sequences were obtained from PBMCs. The receptors were sampled from a woman in her twenties or thirties in good health and CMV-seropositive. CDR3s include the opening cysteine and the closing phenylalanine or tryptophan. D genes are given only for firm matches.

D gene	V gene	CDR3 protein
TRBD2	TRBV5-1	CASSITGTSGVGGTTQYF
-	TRBV29-1	CSVTGLTIDNYGYTF
-	TRBV2	CASSEWDIEQYF
-	TRBV6-1	CASSDMGQKGYTF
-	TRBV4-1	CASSQVHQGFNQPQHF
-	TRBV11-2	CASSLDPRDIGGEQYF
TRBD1	TRBV9	CASSVSPGGVGLNEQFF
-	TRBV12-5	CASGKDWGQGETQYF
-	TRBV9	CASSVQANRISYNEQFF
TRBD2	TRBV5-1	CASSLEPGGSYNEQFF
TRBD1	TRBV4-2	CASSQEGQGGDYGYTF
TRBD2	TRBV6-6	CATGRGGGARDTQYF
TRBD2	TRBV9	CASSVGGLAGDTQYF
-	TRBV4-3	CASSQWTANFYEQYF
TRBD1	TRBV15	CATSRTGVQPQHF
-	TRBV2	CASSTRVFYEQYF
TRBD1	TRBV19	CASSTPTGANQPQHF
-	TRBV7-8	CASSLDLQRGTGELFF
-	TRBV5-7	CASSLEGVKDQPQHF
TRBD1	TRBV4-2	CASSPTGLADTQYF
TRBD2	TRBV14	CASSRNGGRGADTQYF
TRBD1	TRBV25-1	CASSDFPGQGYF
-	TRBV11-3	CASSLRGPNEKLFF
TRBD1	TRBV10-3	CAISGSDLQGKFGTNEKLFF
-	TRBV7-2	CASSPTSLSGYEQYF
-	TRBV25-1	CASTRRHYQETQYF
-	TRBV5-1	CASSFEGAEAFF
TRBD2	TRBV15	CATSAWTGRGGAQETQYF
TRBD1	TRBV2	CASSQPGQGNYGYTF
TRBD1	TRBV5-6	CASSLVGQGGGYGYTF
TRBD2	TRBV9	CASSVGGVHTGELFF
-	TRBV7-8	CASSLTRDTQYF
-	TRBV9	CASKRGGSNTEAFF